This T cell receptor (beta chain) was observed in a study of Ad26.COV2.S vaccination and SARS-CoV-2 variants. The CDR3 contains 16 residues. Trimming cost V 1 base and J 8 bases; bases outside gene matches: 9. CDR1 and CDR2 from the germline V gene are SGHDN and FVKESK. Treatment given: around 19 received Ad26.COV2.S at low or high dose, single or two shots; about 5 received placebo; per-sample allocation not given. Following the first vaccine or placebo injection, samples were taken on day 63. The donor was a Boston adult aged 18-55 years. Sequenced by immunoSEQ multiplex PCR; TCRdb stores in-frame clones only, minus some. The sample records approximately 480,000 clones, 87% being singletons.

The material sequenced was peripheral blood, taken in a trial of Ad26.COV2.S vaccine versus placebo. The TCR sequence derives from a person aged 18 to 59 who received the Ad26.COV2.S COVID-19 vaccine or a placebo. V usage is TRBV14 and J usage is TRBJ2-1; 9 bases map to TRBD2. CDR3 sequence (DNA): TGTGCCAGCAGCCAAGGTGTGGGCGGGAGGGCCTATGAGCAGTTCTTC. It is translated as CASSQGVGGRAYEQFF. The full variable domain, its missing parts supplied by reference TRBV14 and TRBJ2-1, is EAGVTQFPSHSVIEKGQTVTLRCDPISGHDNLYWYRRVMGKEIKFLLHFVKESKQDESGMPNNRFLAERTGGTYSTLKVQPAELEDSGVYFCASSQGVGGRAYEQFFGPGTRLTVL.